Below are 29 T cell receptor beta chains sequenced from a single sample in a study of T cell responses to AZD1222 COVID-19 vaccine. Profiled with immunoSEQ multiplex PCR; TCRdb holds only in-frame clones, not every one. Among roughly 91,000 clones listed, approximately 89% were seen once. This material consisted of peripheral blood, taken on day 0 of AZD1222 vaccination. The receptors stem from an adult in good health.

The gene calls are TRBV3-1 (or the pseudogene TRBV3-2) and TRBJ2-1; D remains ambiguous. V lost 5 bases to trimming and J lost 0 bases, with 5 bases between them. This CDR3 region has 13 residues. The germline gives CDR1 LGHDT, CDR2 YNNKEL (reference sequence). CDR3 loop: CASSFTSYNEQFF. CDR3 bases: TGTGCCAGCAGCTTTACCTCCTACAATGAGCAGTTCTTC.

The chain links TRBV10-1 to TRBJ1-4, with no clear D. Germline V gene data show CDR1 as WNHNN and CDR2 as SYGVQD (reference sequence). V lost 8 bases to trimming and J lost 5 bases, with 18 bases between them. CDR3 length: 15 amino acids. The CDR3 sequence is CASLARTVLNEKLFF. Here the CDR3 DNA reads TGCGCCAGCTTGGCCCGGACGGTGCTAAATGAAAAACTGTTTTTT.

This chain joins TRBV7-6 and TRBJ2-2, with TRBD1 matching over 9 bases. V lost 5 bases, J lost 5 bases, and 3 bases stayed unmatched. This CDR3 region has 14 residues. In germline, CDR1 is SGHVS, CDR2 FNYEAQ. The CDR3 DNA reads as TGTGCCAGCAGCCGGACAGGGGAGACCGGGGAGCTGTTTTTT. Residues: CASSRTGETGELFF.

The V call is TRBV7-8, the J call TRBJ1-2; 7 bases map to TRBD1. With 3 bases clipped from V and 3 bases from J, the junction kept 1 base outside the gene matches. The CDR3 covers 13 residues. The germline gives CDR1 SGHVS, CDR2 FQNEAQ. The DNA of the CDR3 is TGTGCCAGCAGCTTTGACAGGGACTATGGCTACACCTTC. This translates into CASSFDRDYGYTF.

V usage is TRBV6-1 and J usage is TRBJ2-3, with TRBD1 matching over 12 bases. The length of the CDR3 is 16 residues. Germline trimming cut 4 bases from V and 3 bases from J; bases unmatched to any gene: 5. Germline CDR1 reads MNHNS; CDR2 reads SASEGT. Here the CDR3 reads CASSGGTGGATDTQYF. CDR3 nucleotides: TGTGCCAGCAGTGGGGGGACAGGGGGCGCAACAGATACGCAGTATTTT.

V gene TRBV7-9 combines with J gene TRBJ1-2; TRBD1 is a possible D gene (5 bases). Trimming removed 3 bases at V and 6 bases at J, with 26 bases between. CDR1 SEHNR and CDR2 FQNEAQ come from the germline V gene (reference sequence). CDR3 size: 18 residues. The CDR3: CASSFFTRDREPPDGYTF. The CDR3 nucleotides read TGTGCCAGCAGCTTCTTTACCCGGGACCGGGAGCCCCCGGATGGCTACACCTTC.

CDR3 nucleotides: TGTGCCAGCAGTTTGAAGGGACAGGGGTACGAGCAGTACTTC. Its protein is CASSLKGQGYEQYF. The chain carries TRBV27 and TRBJ2-7, with 10 bases lining up with TRBD1. From germline, CDR1 is MNHEY and CDR2 SMNVEV (reference sequence). This CDR3 has 14 residues. V lost 3 bases to trimming and J lost 4 bases; unmatched junction nucleotides: 3.

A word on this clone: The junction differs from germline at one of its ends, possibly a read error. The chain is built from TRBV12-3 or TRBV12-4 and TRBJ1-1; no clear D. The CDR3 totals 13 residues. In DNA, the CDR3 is TGTGCCAGCACCCTTCTACCGAACCCTGAAGCTTTCTTT. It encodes CASTLLPNPEAFF.

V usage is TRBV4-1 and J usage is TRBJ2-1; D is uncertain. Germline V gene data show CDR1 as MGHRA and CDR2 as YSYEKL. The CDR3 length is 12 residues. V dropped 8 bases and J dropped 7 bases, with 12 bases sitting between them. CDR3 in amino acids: CASCGPTNEQFF. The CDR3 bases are TGCGCCAGCTGTGGTCCGACAAATGAGCAGTTCTTC.

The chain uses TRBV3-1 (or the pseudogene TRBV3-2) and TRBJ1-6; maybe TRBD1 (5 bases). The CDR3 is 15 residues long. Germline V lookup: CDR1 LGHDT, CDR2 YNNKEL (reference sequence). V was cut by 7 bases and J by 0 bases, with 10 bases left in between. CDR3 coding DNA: TGTGCCAGCACGGCGGGGGGCTCCTATAATTCACCCCTCCACTTT. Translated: CASTAGGSYNSPLHF.

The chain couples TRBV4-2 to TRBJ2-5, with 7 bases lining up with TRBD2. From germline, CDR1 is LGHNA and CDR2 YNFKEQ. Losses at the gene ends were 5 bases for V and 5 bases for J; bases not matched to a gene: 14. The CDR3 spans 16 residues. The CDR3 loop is CASSSRLADGQETQYF. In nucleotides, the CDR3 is TGTGCCAGCAGCTCCCGACTAGCAGACGGGCAGGAGACCCAGTACTTC.

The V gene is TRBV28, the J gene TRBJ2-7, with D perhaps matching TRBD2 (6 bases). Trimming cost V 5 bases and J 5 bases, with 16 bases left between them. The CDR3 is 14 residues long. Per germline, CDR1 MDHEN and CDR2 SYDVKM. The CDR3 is CASSPAGKKDEQYF. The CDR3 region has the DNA TGTGCCAGCAGTCCCGCGGGGAAAAAAGACGAGCAGTACTTC.

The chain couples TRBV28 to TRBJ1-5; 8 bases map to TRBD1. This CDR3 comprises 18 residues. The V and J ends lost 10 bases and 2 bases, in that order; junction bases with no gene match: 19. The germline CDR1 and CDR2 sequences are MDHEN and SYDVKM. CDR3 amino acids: CATLSGTGDVLRNQPQHF. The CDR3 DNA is TGTGCCACCCTATCCGGGACAGGTGACGTTTTACGCAATCAGCCCCAGCATTTT.

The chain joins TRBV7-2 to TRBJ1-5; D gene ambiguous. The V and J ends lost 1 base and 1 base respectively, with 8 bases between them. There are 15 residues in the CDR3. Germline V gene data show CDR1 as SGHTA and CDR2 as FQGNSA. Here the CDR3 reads CASSLVAESNQPQHF. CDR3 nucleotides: TGTGCCAGCAGCTTAGTGGCCGAAAGCAATCAGCCCCAGCATTTT.

The CDR3 region has the DNA TGTGCCAGCAGCAAAAAAGTAAAACGGAATGACGAGCAGTACTTC. Amino acid sequence: CASSKKVKRNDEQYF. The chain carries TRBV21-1 and TRBJ2-7. TRBV21-1 is a pseudogene. The CDR3 is 15 residues long.

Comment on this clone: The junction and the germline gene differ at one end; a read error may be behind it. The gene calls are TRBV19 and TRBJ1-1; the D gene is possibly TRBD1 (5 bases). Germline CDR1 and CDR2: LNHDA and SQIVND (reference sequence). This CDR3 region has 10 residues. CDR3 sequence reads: CASTQGRIHF. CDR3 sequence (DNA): TGTGCCAGTACCCAGGGTAGGATCCACTTT.

The CDR3 region has the DNA TGTGCCAGCAGTAAGGAGGGCACTGAAGCTTTCTTT. Protein product: CASSKEGTEAFF. The chain combines TRBV5-4 with TRBJ1-1; D is unclear. V was cut by 5 bases and J by 4 bases, with 9 bases left in between. This CDR3 has 12 residues. CDR1 and CDR2 from the germline V gene are SGHNT and YYREEE (reference sequence).

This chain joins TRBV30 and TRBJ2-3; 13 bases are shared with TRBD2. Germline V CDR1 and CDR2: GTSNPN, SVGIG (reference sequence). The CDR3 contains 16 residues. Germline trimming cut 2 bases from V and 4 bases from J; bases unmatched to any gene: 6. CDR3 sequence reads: CAWSLGLAGWADTQYF. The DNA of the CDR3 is TGTGCCTGGAGTCTGGGACTAGCGGGATGGGCAGATACGCAGTATTTT.

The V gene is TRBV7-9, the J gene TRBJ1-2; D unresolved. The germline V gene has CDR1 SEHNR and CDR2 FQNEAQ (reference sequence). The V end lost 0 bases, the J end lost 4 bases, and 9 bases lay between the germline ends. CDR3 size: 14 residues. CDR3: CASSLAPALYGYTF. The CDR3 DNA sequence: TGTGCCAGCAGCTTAGCGCCGGCTCTCTATGGCTACACCTTC. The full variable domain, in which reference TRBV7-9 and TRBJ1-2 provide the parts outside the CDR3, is DTGVSQNPRHKITKRGQNVTFRCDPISEHNRLYWYRQTLGQGPEFLTYFQNEAQLEKSRLLSDRFSAERPKGSFSTLEIQRTEQGDSAMYLCASSLAPALYGYTFGSGTRLTVV.

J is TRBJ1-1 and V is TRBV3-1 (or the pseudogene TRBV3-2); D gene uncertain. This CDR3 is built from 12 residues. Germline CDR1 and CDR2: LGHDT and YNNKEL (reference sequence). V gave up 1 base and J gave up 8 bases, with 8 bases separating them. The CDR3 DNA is TGTGCCAGCAGCCAAGCGGCCGGGGAAGCTTTCTTT. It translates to CASSQAAGEAFF.

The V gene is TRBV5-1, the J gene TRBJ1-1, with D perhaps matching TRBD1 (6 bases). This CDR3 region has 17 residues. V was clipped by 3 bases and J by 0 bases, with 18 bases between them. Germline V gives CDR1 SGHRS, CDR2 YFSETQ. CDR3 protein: CASSWRQVSLLNTEAFF. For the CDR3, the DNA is TGCGCCAGCAGCTGGCGACAGGTGTCTCTCCTGAACACTGAAGCTTTCTTT.

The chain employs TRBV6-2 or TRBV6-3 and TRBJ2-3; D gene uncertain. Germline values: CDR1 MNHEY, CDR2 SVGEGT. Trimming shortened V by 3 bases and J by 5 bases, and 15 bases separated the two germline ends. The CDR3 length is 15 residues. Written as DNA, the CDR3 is TGTGCCAGCAGTTATGGGCGGCCTACCGAAGATACGCAGTATTTT. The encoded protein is CASSYGRPTEDTQYF.

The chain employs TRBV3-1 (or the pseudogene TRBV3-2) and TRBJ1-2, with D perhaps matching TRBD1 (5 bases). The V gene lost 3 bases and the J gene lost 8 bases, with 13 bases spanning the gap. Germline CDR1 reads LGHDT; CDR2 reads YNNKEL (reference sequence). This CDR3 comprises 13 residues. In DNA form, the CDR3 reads TGTGCCAGCAGCCAGTTCGACAGAGGCGGCTACACCTTC. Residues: CASSQFDRGGYTF.

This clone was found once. In DNA, the CDR3 is TGTGCCAGTAGTCCCCCGGTCGACGGCTACAATGAGCAGTTCTTC. Translation: CASSPPVDGYNEQFF. The chain employs TRBV19 and TRBJ2-1, with unresolved D. V was pared by 5 bases and J by 3 bases, with 14 bases between. Germline assignment: CDR1 LNHDA and CDR2 SQIVND (reference sequence). The CDR3 totals 15 residues.

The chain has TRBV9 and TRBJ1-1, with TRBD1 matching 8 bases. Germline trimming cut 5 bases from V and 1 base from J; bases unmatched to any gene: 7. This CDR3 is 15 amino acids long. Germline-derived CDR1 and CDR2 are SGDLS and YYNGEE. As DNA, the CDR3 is TGTGCCAGCAGTGGGACAGGAGGGACGAACACTGAAGCTTTCTTT. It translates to CASSGTGGTNTEAFF.

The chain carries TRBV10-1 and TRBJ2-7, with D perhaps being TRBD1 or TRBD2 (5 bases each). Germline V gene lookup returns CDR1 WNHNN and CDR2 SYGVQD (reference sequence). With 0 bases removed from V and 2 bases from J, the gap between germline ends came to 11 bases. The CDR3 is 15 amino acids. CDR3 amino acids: CASSESFPGPYEQYF. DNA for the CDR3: TGCGCCAGCAGTGAGTCGTTCCCGGGGCCCTACGAGCAGTACTTC.

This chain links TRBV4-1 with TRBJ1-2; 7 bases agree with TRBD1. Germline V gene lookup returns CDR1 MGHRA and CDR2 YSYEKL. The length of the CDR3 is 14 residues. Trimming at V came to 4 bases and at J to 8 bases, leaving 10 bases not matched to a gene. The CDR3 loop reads CASSLGQIQGGYTF. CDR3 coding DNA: TGCGCCAGCAGCCTGGGACAGATCCAGGGAGGCTACACCTTC.

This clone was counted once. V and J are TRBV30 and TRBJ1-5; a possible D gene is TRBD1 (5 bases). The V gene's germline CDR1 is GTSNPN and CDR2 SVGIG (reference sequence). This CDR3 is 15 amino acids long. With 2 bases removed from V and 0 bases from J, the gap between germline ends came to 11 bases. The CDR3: CAWSKGSLSNQPQHF. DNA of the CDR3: TGTGCCTGGAGTAAGGGGTCCCTTAGCAATCAGCCCCAGCATTTT. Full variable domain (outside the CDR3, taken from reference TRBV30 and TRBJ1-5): SQTIHQWPATLVQPVGSPLSLECTVEGTSNPNLYWYRQAAGRGLQLLFYSVGIGQISSEVPQNLSASRPQDRQFILSSKKLLLSDSGFYLCAWSKGSLSNQPQHFGDGTRLSIL.

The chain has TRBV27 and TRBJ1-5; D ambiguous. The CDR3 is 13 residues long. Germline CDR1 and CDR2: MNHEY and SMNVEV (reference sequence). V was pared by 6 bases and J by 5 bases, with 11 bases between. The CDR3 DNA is TGTGCCAGCAGAGGGAATCGGGATCAGCCCCAGCATTTT. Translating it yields CASRGNRDQPQHF.